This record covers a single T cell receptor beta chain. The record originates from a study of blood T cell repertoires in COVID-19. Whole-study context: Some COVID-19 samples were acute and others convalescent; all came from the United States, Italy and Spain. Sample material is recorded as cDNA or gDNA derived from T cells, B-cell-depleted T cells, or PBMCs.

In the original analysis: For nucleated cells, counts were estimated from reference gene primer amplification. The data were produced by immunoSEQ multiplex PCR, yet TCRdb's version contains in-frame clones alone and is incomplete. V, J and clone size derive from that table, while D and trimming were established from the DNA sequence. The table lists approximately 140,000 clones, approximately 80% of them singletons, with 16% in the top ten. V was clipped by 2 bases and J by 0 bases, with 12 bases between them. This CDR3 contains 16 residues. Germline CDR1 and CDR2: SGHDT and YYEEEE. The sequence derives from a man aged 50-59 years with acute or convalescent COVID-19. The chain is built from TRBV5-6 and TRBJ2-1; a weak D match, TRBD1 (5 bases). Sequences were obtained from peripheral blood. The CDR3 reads CASSFFRGSSYNEQFF. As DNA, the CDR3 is TGTGCCAGCAGCTTTTTTAGGGGAAGCTCCTACAATGAGCAGTTCTTC. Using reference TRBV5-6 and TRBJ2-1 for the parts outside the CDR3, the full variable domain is DAGVTQSPTHLIKTRGQQVTLRCSPKSGHDTVSWYQQALGQGPQFIFQYYEEEERQRGNFPDRFSGHQFPNYSSELNVNALLLGDSALYLCASSFFRGSSYNEQFFGPGTRLTVL.